The 30 T cell receptor beta chains reported below all come from one sample, sequenced in a study of identical twins. TCRdb re-called the 5' RACE reads with MiXCR, one entry per CDR3 protein. The sample lists 400,000 to 500,000 distinct CDR3 sequences; under 20% were seen once. The specimen was naive T cells sorted from blood. These receptors were obtained from a man between 45 and 60 years old in good health.

This clonotype showed up just a few times. V gene TRBV2 combines with J gene TRBJ2-7; D not resolved. Germline lookup yields CDR1 SNHLY and CDR2 FYNNEI. Deletions cut 9 bases from V and 2 bases from J, with 14 bases between. CDR3 length: 13 amino acids. The CDR3 protein is CASGWATAYEQYF. CDR3 nucleotides: TGTGCCAGTGGATGGGCCACTGCCTACGAGCAGTACTTC.

This clonotype was seen repeatedly, ten times or more. V gene TRBV29-1 combines with J gene TRBJ1-4, with D unresolved. Germline assignment: CDR1 SQVTM and CDR2 ANQGSEA. This CDR3 contains 13 residues. Trimming removed 4 bases from V and 3 bases from J, with 9 bases in between. The chain's CDR3 is CSVGRVANEKLFF. The CDR3 DNA is TGCAGCGTTGGAAGGGTTGCTAATGAAAAACTGTTTTTT.

Many counts were recorded for this clonotype. The genes are TRBV5-1 and TRBJ1-2; D uncertain. Deletions cut 0 bases from V and 5 bases from J, with 14 bases between. Per germline, CDR1 SGHRS and CDR2 YFSETQ. This CDR3 region has 15 residues. In DNA form, the CDR3 reads TGCGCCAGCAGCTTGGAGTCTTCGCTGTGGTATGGCTACACCTTC. Translation: CASSLESSLWYGYTF.

There are a few counts of this clonotype. CDR3 amino acids: CSARDRGTNEKLFF. The CDR3 DNA is TGCAGTGCTAGAGATCGGGGTACGAATGAAAAACTGTTTTTT. The chain carries TRBV20-1 and TRBJ1-4; D remains ambiguous. Germline CDR1 reads DFQATT; CDR2 reads SNEGSKA (reference sequence). The germline V and J ends were trimmed by 0 bases and 5 bases, with 10 bases remaining between them. The CDR3 loop spans 14 amino acids.

This clonotype was found a few times. The rearrangement links TRBV6-2 or TRBV6-3 to TRBJ2-1; 8 positions agree with TRBD2. The V and J ends lost 0 bases and 3 bases, in that order; junction bases with no gene match: 7. The CDR3 covers 17 residues. Germline CDR1 and CDR2: MNHEY and SVGEGT. The CDR3 here is CASSYSWGTSGYNEQFF. The CDR3 region has the DNA TGTGCCAGCAGTTACTCTTGGGGTACTAGCGGCTACAATGAGCAGTTCTTC.

The chain recombines TRBV20-1 with TRBJ2-3, with 9 bases identical to TRBD2. V lost 6 bases, J lost 2 bases, and 9 bases stayed unmatched. CDR3 length: 15 residues. CDR1 and CDR2 (germline): DFQATT, SNEGSKA (reference sequence). The CDR3 sequence is CSAIPSGVFTDTQYF. In DNA, the CDR3 is TGCAGTGCGATCCCTAGCGGGGTGTTCACAGATACGCAGTATTTT.

The V call is TRBV7-6, the J call TRBJ2-3; D possibly corresponds to TRBD2 (6 bases). V lost 1 base and J lost 5, with 16 bases in between. CDR3 length equals 16 residues. The germline V gene has CDR1 SGHVS and CDR2 FNYEAQ. CDR3 amino acids: CASSLEAGPFGDTQYF. DNA of the CDR3: TGTGCCAGCAGCTTAGAAGCGGGTCCCTTTGGAGATACGCAGTATTTT.

This clonotype has at least ten counts. The chain joins TRBV6-2 or TRBV6-3 to TRBJ1-6, with D hard to call. From germline, CDR1 is MNHEY and CDR2 SVGEGT. V lost 8 bases and J 5 bases, leaving 22 bases between the germline ends. This CDR3 is built from 17 residues. Here the CDR3 DNA reads TGTGCCAGCCTGCGAGGGCGGGCCTCGCTGAATAATTCACCCCTCCACTTT. Its translation is CASLRGRASLNNSPLHF.

The CDR3 loop is CSATLSTGSDTQYF. The CDR3 coding sequence is TGCAGTGCTACCCTTTCGACAGGGTCAGATACGCAGTATTTT. This rearrangement joins TRBV20-1 to TRBJ2-3; TRBD1 agrees at 7 bases. The CDR3 sequence is 14 residues long. Trimming at V came to 4 bases and at J to 4 bases, leaving 8 bases not matched to a gene. Per germline, CDR1 DFQATT and CDR2 SNEGSKA (reference sequence).

This clonotype was detected ten times or more. V gene TRBV20-1 combines with J gene TRBJ2-5; D call uncertain. Germline V gene lookup returns CDR1 DFQATT and CDR2 SNEGSKA (reference sequence). The CDR3 is made up of 11 amino acids. The ends were cut back, 3 bases at V and 4 bases at J, with 6 bases in the middle. The chain's CDR3 is CSASPVETQYF. In DNA form, the CDR3 reads TGCAGTGCTAGTCCAGTAGAGACCCAGTACTTC.

This rearrangement joins TRBV7-9 to TRBJ1-2; D remains ambiguous. CDR1 is SEHNR and CDR2 is FQNEAQ in the germline V gene (reference sequence). The V and J ends lost 1 base and 7 bases respectively, with 7 bases between them. The CDR3 has 12 residues. CDR3: CASSLEKGGYTF. CDR3 DNA: TGTGCCAGCAGCTTAGAGAAGGGTGGCTACACCTTC.

This clonotype was seen repeatedly, ten times or more. The V and J genes are TRBV19 and TRBJ2-5; TRBD1 aligns across 8 bases. Germline V lookup: CDR1 LNHDA, CDR2 SQIVND (reference sequence). CDR3 size: 17 residues. The V and J ends lost 5 bases and 3 bases, in that order; junction bases with no gene match: 14. The CDR3 DNA reads TGTGCCAGTAGTCCAGGACAGGGTACCCGCGTCAAAGAGACCCAGTACTTC. It codes for CASSPGQGTRVKETQYF.

This clonotype was counted between two and nine times. V gene TRBV20-1 combines with J gene TRBJ1-2; tentatively, D is TRBD1 (5 bases). CDR3 length: 12 residues. Trimming stripped 6 bases from V and 4 bases from J, with 12 bases between. Per germline, CDR1 DFQATT and CDR2 SNEGSKA (reference sequence). The CDR3 is CSAPPDSYGYTF. CDR3 in DNA: TGCAGTGCCCCCCCCGACAGCTATGGCTACACCTTC.

The rearrangement joins TRBV12-3 or TRBV12-4 to TRBJ2-7, with D perhaps TRBD1 (6 bases). CDR3 length equals 14 residues. The V gene lost 0 bases and the J gene lost 7 bases, with 13 bases spanning the gap. Here the CDR3 reads CASSLAGAGREQYF. DNA of the CDR3: TGTGCCAGCAGTTTAGCGGGGGCCGGTCGAGAGCAGTACTTC.

V gene TRBV7-9 combines with J gene TRBJ1-2, with D possibly matching TRBD1 (6 bases). Trimming removed 1 base at V and 7 bases at J, with 10 bases between. CDR1 SEHNR and CDR2 FQNEAQ come from the germline V gene (reference sequence). CDR3 length: 13 residues. This CDR3 is CASSLGTASGYTF. DNA of the CDR3: TGTGCCAGCAGCTTAGGGACAGCAAGTGGCTACACCTTC.

There are many counts of this clonotype. This chain joins TRBV6-2 or TRBV6-3 and TRBJ2-1, with D unclear. Germline CDR1 reads MNHEY; CDR2 reads SVGEGT. Trimming left V 2 bases short and J 1 base short, with 9 bases between. The length of the CDR3 is 15 residues. The CDR3 region is CASSYKTRSYNEQFF. The CDR3 bases are TGTGCCAGCAGTTACAAGACCCGATCCTACAATGAGCAGTTCTTC.

The chain links TRBV28 to TRBJ2-7; TRBD2 is a possible D gene (5 bases). The CDR3 contains 14 residues. Germline CDR1 and CDR2: MDHEN and SYDVKM. Trimming left V 3 bases short and J 2 bases short, with 11 bases between. The CDR3: CASSFGVETYEQYF. CDR3 coding DNA: TGTGCCAGCAGTTTCGGGGTGGAGACCTACGAGCAGTACTTC.

This clonotype has ten or more counts. The chain is built from TRBV6-2 or TRBV6-3 and TRBJ2-7; D gene ambiguous. This CDR3 is built from 14 residues. V was cut by 7 bases and J by 2 bases, with 15 bases left in between. CDR1 and CDR2 from the germline V gene are MNHEY and SVGEGT. The CDR3: CASTRQGGPYEQYF. CDR3 in DNA: TGTGCCAGCACCCGTCAAGGTGGTCCCTACGAGCAGTACTTC.

This clonotype has more than one count but fewer than ten. This chain joins TRBV5-1 and TRBJ2-1, with D perhaps TRBD1 (6 bases). Trimming took 3 bases from V and 0 from J, leaving 13 bases between them. Germline loops: CDR1 SGHRS, CDR2 YFSETQ. The CDR3 runs to 16 residues. In DNA, the CDR3 is TGCGCCAGCAGCTCGCAGGGGTTAGGCTCCTACAATGAGCAGTTCTTC. Its translation: CASSSQGLGSYNEQFF. Based on the CDR3 plus reference TRBV5-1 and TRBJ2-1, the full variable domain is KAGVTQTPRYLIKTRGQQVTLSCSPISGHRSVSWYQQTPGQGLQFLFEYFSETQRNKGNFPGRFSGRQFSNSRSEMNVSTLELGDSALYLCASSSQGLGSYNEQFFGPGTRLTVL.

This clonotype was seen many times. This chain connects TRBV20-1 to TRBJ2-7; TRBD2 agrees at 8 bases. The CDR3 loop spans 16 amino acids. The germline V gene has CDR1 DFQATT and CDR2 SNEGSKA (reference sequence). V shed 6 bases, J shed 0 bases, and the junction held 13 bases outside the gene matches. The CDR3 nucleotides read TGCAGTGCAGTGGACTATGAGCGGGGGTACTCCTACGAGCAGTACTTC. It codes for CSAVDYERGYSYEQYF.

The J gene is TRBJ2-3, the V gene TRBV20-1; no clear D. V gave up 5 bases and J gave up 2 bases, with 17 bases separating them. Germline values: CDR1 DFQATT, CDR2 SNEGSKA (reference sequence). The length of the CDR3 is 15 residues. The CDR3 spells CSARPSEIYTDTQYF. The CDR3 nucleotides read TGCAGTGCTCGACCAAGCGAGATTTACACAGATACGCAGTATTTT.

Written as DNA, the CDR3 is TGCGCCAGCAGCCAACTAGCAAGGAATCTAGATACGCAGTATTTT. Translation: CASSQLARNLDTQYF. This sequence joins TRBV4-1 and TRBJ2-3; D perhaps matches TRBD2 (5 bases). The V gene's germline CDR1 is MGHRA and CDR2 YSYEKL. The CDR3 extends over 15 amino acids. Trimming removed 2 bases at V and 5 bases at J, with 14 bases between.

The chain links TRBV28 to TRBJ2-7; D tentatively fits TRBD1 or TRBD2 (5 bases each). The CDR3 is 13 residues long. The germline gives CDR1 MDHEN, CDR2 SYDVKM. Trimming pared 8 bases from V and 1 base from J, leaving 12 bases between. The DNA for the CDR3 is TGTGCCAGCCTTCGAGGGGTGTCCTACGAGCAGTACTTC. This gives the protein CASLRGVSYEQYF.

The chain couples TRBV6-2 or TRBV6-3 to TRBJ1-4; weak D call: TRBD1 (6 bases). V was pared by 6 bases and J by 13 bases, with 18 bases between. Germline-derived CDR1 and CDR2 are MNHEY and SVGEGT. CDR3 length equals 13 residues. The CDR3 spells CASSEISDSGLFF. CDR3 DNA: TGTGCCAGCAGCGAGATATCGGACAGCGGACTGTTTTTT.

This clonotype has more than one count but fewer than ten. The germline gene is not matched at one end of the junction; a read error may be the cause. The genes are TRBV7-7 and TRBJ2-1, with 9 bases that match TRBD1. The germline gives CDR1 SSHAT, CDR2 FNYEAQ (reference sequence). The CDR3 runs to 14 residues. In DNA, the CDR3 is TGTGCTAGCAGCTCCCCCGGGACAGGGAATGAGCAGTTCTTC. It is translated as CASSSPGTGNEQFF.

CDR3 sequence reads: CASSVLSLAGPTDTQYF. The CDR3 DNA follows: TGTGCCAGCAGCGTACTCTCGCTAGCGGGACCCACAGATACGCAGTATTTT. V gene TRBV9 combines with J gene TRBJ2-3; 9 nucleotides agree with TRBD2. The germline CDR1 and CDR2 sequences are SGDLS and YYNGEE. After removal of 1 base from V and 2 bases from J, the junction contained 8 bases not matched to a gene. This CDR3 contains 17 residues.

This clonotype was found many times. This chain joins TRBV20-1 and TRBJ1-2; no firm D call. The germline V gene encodes CDR1 DFQATT and CDR2 SNEGSKA (reference sequence). This CDR3 contains 14 residues. V lost 6 bases to trimming and J lost 8 bases, with 22 bases between them. The CDR3 DNA reads as TGCAGTGCCCTGCTGCGGGTTAGATCACGGGGCTACACCTTC. Residues: CSALLRVRSRGYTF.

The J gene is TRBJ2-7, the V gene TRBV20-1; possible D gene TRBD1, 5 bases. Germline V gene lookup returns CDR1 DFQATT and CDR2 SNEGSKA (reference sequence). Trimming removed 8 bases at V and 0 bases at J, with 17 bases between. The CDR3 has 14 amino acids. The CDR3 loop reads CSTKGVRSSYEQYF. CDR3 coding DNA: TGCAGTACTAAAGGGGTCCGGAGCTCCTACGAGCAGTACTTC.

This clonotype was detected only a few times. The CDR3 spells CASSRLAELYEQYF. In DNA form, the CDR3 reads TGTGCCAGCAGTAGACTAGCGGAGCTGTACGAGCAGTACTTC. This sequence joins TRBV6-1 and TRBJ2-7; 9 positions agree with TRBD2. Trimming removed 5 bases from V and 4 bases from J; junction bases left unmatched: 6. Germline CDR1 reads MNHNS; CDR2 reads SASEGT. CDR3 length: 14 residues.

The chain combines TRBV5-4 with TRBJ1-1; D remains unclear. V was shortened by 3 bases and J by 4 bases, with 10 bases between the two germline ends. CDR1 is SGHNT, CDR2 YYREEE, per germline (reference sequence). This CDR3 has 13 amino acids. The CDR3 DNA is TGTGCCAGCAGCTCCCAGACCACCACTGAAGCTTTCTTT. Translating it yields CASSSQTTTEAFF.